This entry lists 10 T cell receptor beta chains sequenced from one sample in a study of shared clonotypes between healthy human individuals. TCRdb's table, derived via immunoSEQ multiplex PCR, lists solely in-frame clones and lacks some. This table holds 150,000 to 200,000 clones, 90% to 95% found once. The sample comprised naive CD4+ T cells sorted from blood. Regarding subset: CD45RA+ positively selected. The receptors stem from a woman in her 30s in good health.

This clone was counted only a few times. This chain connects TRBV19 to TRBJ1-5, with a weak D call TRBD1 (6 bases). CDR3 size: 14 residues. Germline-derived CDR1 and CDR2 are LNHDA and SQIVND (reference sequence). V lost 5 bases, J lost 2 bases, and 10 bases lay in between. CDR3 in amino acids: CASSVRGGNQPQHF. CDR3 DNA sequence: TGTGCCAGTAGTGTCAGGGGAGGCAATCAGCCCCAGCATTTT.

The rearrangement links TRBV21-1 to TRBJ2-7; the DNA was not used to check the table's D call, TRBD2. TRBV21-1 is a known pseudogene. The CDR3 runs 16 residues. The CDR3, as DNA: TGTGCCAGCAGCATGACGCCGGGAGCCTCCCCCTACGAGCAGTACTTC. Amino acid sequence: CASSMTPGASPYEQYF.

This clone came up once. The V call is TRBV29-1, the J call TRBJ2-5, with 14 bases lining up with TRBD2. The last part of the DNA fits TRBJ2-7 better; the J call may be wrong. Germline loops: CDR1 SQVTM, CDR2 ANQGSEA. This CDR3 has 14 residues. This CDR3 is CSAGGLAGEYEQYF. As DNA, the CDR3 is TGCAGCGCCGGGGGACTAGCGGGAGAATACGAGCAGTACTTC.

The CDR3 nucleotides read TGTGCCAGCTCACCACCGGGATCTAGAATTGAGCAGTTCTTC. Protein: CASSPPGSRIEQFF. The rearrangement links TRBV18 to TRBJ2-1; D gene ambiguous. Per the germline V gene, CDR1 is KGHSH and CDR2 is LQKENI. The CDR3 covers 14 residues. The germline V and J ends were trimmed by 0 bases and 9 bases, with 12 bases remaining between them.

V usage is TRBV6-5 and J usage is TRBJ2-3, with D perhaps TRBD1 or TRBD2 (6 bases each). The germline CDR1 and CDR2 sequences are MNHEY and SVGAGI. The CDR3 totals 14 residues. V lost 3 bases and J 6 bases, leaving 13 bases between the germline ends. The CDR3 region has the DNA TGTGCCAGCAGTTATTCGGGGGCGACGGATACGCAGTATTTT. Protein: CASSYSGATDTQYF.

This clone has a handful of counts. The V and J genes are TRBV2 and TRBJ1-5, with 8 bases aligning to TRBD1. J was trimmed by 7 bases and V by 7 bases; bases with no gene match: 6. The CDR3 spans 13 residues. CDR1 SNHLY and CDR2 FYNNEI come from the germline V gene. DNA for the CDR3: TGTGCCAGCACGGACAGGGTAAGGCAGCCCCAGCATTTT. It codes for CASTDRVRQPQHF. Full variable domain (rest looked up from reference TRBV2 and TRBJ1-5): EPEVTQTPSHQVTQMGQEVILRCVPISNHLYFYWYRQILGQKVEFLVSFYNNEISEKSEIFDDQFSVERPDGSNFTLKIRSTKLEDSAMYFCASTDRVRQPQHFGDGTRLSIL.

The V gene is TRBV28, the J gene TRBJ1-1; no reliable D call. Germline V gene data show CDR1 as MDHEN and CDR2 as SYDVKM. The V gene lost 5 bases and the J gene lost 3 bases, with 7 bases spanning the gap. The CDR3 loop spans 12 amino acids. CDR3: CASSLFYTEAFF. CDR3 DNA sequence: TGTGCCAGCAGTCTGTTTTACACTGAAGCTTTCTTT.

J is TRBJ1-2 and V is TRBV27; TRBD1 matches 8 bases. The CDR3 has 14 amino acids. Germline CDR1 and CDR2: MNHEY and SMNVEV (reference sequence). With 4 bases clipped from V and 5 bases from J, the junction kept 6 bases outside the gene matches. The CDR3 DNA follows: TGTGCCAGCAGTTCCGCGCGGGACAGGTATGGCTACACCTTC. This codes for CASSSARDRYGYTF.

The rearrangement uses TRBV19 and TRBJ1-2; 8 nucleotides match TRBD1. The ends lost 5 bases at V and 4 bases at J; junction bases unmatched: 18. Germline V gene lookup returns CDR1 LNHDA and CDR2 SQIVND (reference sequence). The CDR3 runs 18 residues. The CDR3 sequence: CASSRRGQGEARIYGYTF. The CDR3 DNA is TGTGCCAGTAGTCGACGCGGACAGGGCGAGGCCCGGATCTATGGCTACACCTTC.

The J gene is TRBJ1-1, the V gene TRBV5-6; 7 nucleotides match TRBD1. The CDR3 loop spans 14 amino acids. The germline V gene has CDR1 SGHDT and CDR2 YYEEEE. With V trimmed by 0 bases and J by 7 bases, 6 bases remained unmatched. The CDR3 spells CASSLGRQGLEAFF. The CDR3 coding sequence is TGTGCCAGCAGCTTGGGGCGACAGGGCCTTGAAGCTTTCTTT. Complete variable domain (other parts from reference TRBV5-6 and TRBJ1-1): DAGVTQSPTHLIKTRGQQVTLRCSPKSGHDTVSWYQQALGQGPQFIFQYYEEEERQRGNFPDRFSGHQFPNYSSELNVNALLLGDSALYLCASSLGRQGLEAFFGQGTRLTVV.